The 18 T cell receptor beta chains listed next were all sequenced from one sample in a study of T-cell reconstitution after alpha-beta-depleted transplantation in children. The TCRbeta library incorporated unique molecular identifiers. TCRdb fed the PCR reads into MiXCR, producing one record per CDR3 protein. The repertoire consists of 350,000 to 500,000 distinct CDR3 sequences, with roughly 44% occurring once and the leading ten covering roughly a quarter. This specimen consisted of PBMCs, obtained before TCRalphabeta/CD19-depleted stem cell transplant. All receptors derive from a girl aged 2 to 9 with aplastic anemia, due to receive a stem cell transplant.

The genes are TRBV5-1 and TRBJ2-1, with a possible D match to TRBD2 (6 bases). This CDR3 comprises 15 residues. Germline V CDR1 and CDR2: SGHRS, YFSETQ. V was shortened by 3 bases and J by 6 bases, with 16 bases between the two germline ends. The CDR3 region has the DNA TGCGCCAGCAGCTCGGAGGCCGGGACTGTCAATGAGCAGTTCTTC. Translated: CASSSEAGTVNEQFF.

Ten or more counts support this clonotype. The chain employs TRBV5-1 and TRBJ2-7; D is unclear. Germline V gene lookup returns CDR1 SGHRS and CDR2 YFSETQ. This CDR3 is built from 11 residues. V lost 0 bases to trimming and J lost 5 bases, with 3 bases between them. The CDR3 coding sequence is TGCGCCAGCAGCTTGGGACACGAGCAGTACTTC. Protein: CASSLGHEQYF.

The CDR3 DNA is TGTGCCAGCAGCTATAGGGCCGGGTCCTCCTACAATGAGCAGTTCTTC. This codes for CASSYRAGSSYNEQFF. V gene TRBV7-2 combines with J gene TRBJ2-1; no clear D. The CDR3 is 16 amino acids. Germline loops: CDR1 SGHTA, CDR2 FQGNSA. V lost 4 bases, J lost 0 bases, and 13 bases lay in between.

The chain uses TRBV20-1 and TRBJ2-3; TRBD2 might be the D (5 bases). Trimming cost V 3 bases and J 0 bases, with 13 bases left between them. Germline loops: CDR1 DFQATT, CDR2 SNEGSKA (reference sequence). This CDR3 is 15 amino acids long. The CDR3 region has the DNA TGCAGTGCTAGCGTCCTAGCAGATAGCACAGATACGCAGTATTTT. Translation gives CSASVLADSTDTQYF.

This clonotype is a singleton in its sample. The rearrangement uses TRBV6-1 and TRBJ2-1; no clear D. CDR1 is MNHNS, CDR2 SASEGT, per germline. With 7 bases removed from V and 0 bases from J, the gap between germline ends came to 13 bases. This CDR3 is built from 15 residues. Here the CDR3 reads CASNIWEYSYNEQFF. The CDR3 DNA reads as TGTGCCAGCAATATATGGGAATACTCCTACAATGAGCAGTTCTTC.

This clonotype has ten or more counts. The gene calls are TRBV15 and TRBJ2-1; D is ambiguous. V was cut by 3 bases and J by 3 bases, with 6 bases left in between. Germline values: CDR1 LNHNV, CDR2 YYDKDF (reference sequence). This CDR3 spans 13 amino acids. The CDR3 spells CATSSGFYNEQFF. The CDR3 coding sequence is TGTGCCACCAGCAGTGGGTTCTACAATGAGCAGTTCTTC.

The table lists this clonotype with many counts. The rearrangement links TRBV9 to TRBJ2-5; TRBD2 aligns across 7 bases. The CDR3 totals 15 residues. V shed 4 bases and J 7 bases; nucleotides not matched to a gene: 13. Germline V CDR1 and CDR2: SGDLS, YYNGEE. CDR3 in DNA: TGTGCCAGCAGCATCGGAGGGGCGGGGGATACGACCCAGTACTTC. Translated, it gives CASSIGGAGDTTQYF.

This clonotype was detected a few times. The chain links TRBV15 to TRBJ2-5; tentatively, D is TRBD1 (6 bases). Trimming stripped 0 bases from V and 3 bases from J, with 11 bases between. The CDR3 extends over 15 amino acids. Looked up from germline, CDR1 is LNHNV and CDR2 is YYDKDF (reference sequence). The CDR3 nucleotides read TGTGCCACCAGCAGAGATACGACAGGTGAAGAGACCCAGTACTTC. Residues: CATSRDTTGEETQYF.

The chain uses TRBV5-5 and TRBJ1-1; the D gene is possibly TRBD1 (6 bases). Looked up from germline, CDR1 is SGHKS and CDR2 is YYEKEE (reference sequence). Between the trimmed V and J ends, which lost 2 bases and 5 bases, there was a span of 10 bases. The CDR3 is 13 amino acids. DNA of the CDR3: TGTGCCAGCAGCTTAGCCCAGGGGACTGAAGCTTTCTTT. Translated, it gives CASSLAQGTEAFF.

The CDR3 coding sequence is TGCAGTGCTAGACCGGGGGAGGGCCCCTACGAGCAGTACTTC. It translates to CSARPGEGPYEQYF. V is TRBV20-1 and J is TRBJ2-7; TRBD2 matches 7 bases. The CDR3 extends over 14 amino acids. In germline, CDR1 is DFQATT, CDR2 SNEGSKA (reference sequence). Trimming removed 2 bases from V and 2 bases from J; junction bases left unmatched: 6.

This chain links TRBV28 with TRBJ1-5; D might be TRBD1 (6 bases). The CDR3 length is 14 residues. CDR1 and CDR2 (germline): MDHEN, SYDVKM. Trimming pared 5 bases from V and 11 bases from J, leaving 19 bases between. The CDR3 here is CASSLQGEKQTQHF. The CDR3, as DNA: TGTGCCAGCAGTCTACAGGGAGAAAAACAGACCCAGCATTTT.

The V call is TRBV12-3 or TRBV12-4, the J call TRBJ1-6; D ambiguous. CDR3 length equals 16 residues. Trimming removed 0 bases from V and 11 bases from J, with 17 bases in between. The CDR3 spells CASSLALGRDGPPLHF. The CDR3 DNA follows: TGTGCCAGCAGTTTAGCGCTGGGGAGGGATGGTCCACCCCTCCACTTT.

The gene calls are TRBV10-3 and TRBJ2-1; the D gene is possibly TRBD1 (6 bases). Germline V gives CDR1 ENHRY, CDR2 SYGVKD. The CDR3 contains 15 residues. Trimming cost V 0 bases and J 3 bases, with 9 bases left between them. DNA for the CDR3: TGTGCCATCAGTGAGTCGGACAGTTTCTACAATGAGCAGTTCTTC. Its protein is CAISESDSFYNEQFF.

This clonotype has ten or more counts. The chain carries TRBV18 and TRBJ2-1; 9 bases match TRBD1. Germline V CDR1 and CDR2: KGHSH, LQKENI. There are 16 residues in the CDR3. V was clipped by 3 bases and J by 6 bases; unmatched bases: 9. CDR3 amino acids: CASSPKQGARVNEQFF. DNA for the CDR3: TGTGCCAGCTCACCTAAACAGGGGGCGAGGGTCAATGAGCAGTTCTTC. Variable domain in full (rest from reference TRBV18 and TRBJ2-1): NAGVMQNPRHLVRRRGQEARLRCSPMKGHSHVYWYRQLPEEGLKFMVYLQKENIIDESGMPKERFSAEFPKEGPSILRIQQVVRGDSAAYFCASSPKQGARVNEQFFGPGTRLTVL.

This clonotype has a count of ten or more. The chain uses TRBV20-1 and TRBJ2-3; D possibly uses TRBD1 or TRBD2 (5 bases each). V dropped 5 bases and J dropped 0 bases, with 9 bases sitting between them. The CDR3 spans 13 residues. Germline loops: CDR1 DFQATT, CDR2 SNEGSKA (reference sequence). CDR3 in DNA: TGCAGTGCTGGAAGGGACAGCACAGATACGCAGTATTTT. This gives the protein CSAGRDSTDTQYF.

The chain employs TRBV29-1 and TRBJ2-7, with D possibly being TRBD1 or TRBD2 (5 bases each). Germline CDR1 is SQVTM and CDR2 is ANQGSEA. There are 13 residues in the CDR3. V was pared by 4 bases and J by 2 bases, with 12 bases between. The CDR3 sequence: CSVGTGAAYEQYF. The CDR3 nucleotides are TGCAGCGTTGGGACCGGGGCCGCCTACGAGCAGTACTTC.

The chain employs TRBV10-3 and TRBJ1-1, with D perhaps matching TRBD1 (6 bases). The CDR3 extends over 12 amino acids. Germline values: CDR1 ENHRY, CDR2 SYGVKD. V was clipped by 6 bases and J by 8 bases, with 13 bases between them. CDR3 region: CAISERTGEAFF. The DNA of the CDR3 is TGTGCCATCAGCGAGAGAACAGGGGAAGCTTTCTTT.

This clonotype appeared a few times. This chain uses TRBV7-9 with TRBJ2-3; 10 nucleotides agree with TRBD2. V lost 5 bases to trimming and J lost 4 bases; unmatched junction nucleotides: 6. The CDR3 covers 15 residues. Germline lookup yields CDR1 SEHNR and CDR2 FQNEAQ (reference sequence). The chain's CDR3 is CASSKREGQADTQYF. The CDR3 bases are TGTGCCAGCAGCAAGCGGGAGGGCCAAGCAGATACGCAGTATTTT.